This entry describes one T cell receptor (beta chain). V lost 1 base and J 8 bases, leaving 12 bases between the germline ends. Germline CDR1 SGHNT, CDR2 YYREEE (reference sequence). The CDR3 length is 13 residues. The data are from a study of blood T cell repertoires in COVID-19. About the research overall: Researchers got acute and convalescent COVID-19 samples from the United States, Italy and Spain.

Original handling: By means of reference gene primer amplification, nucleated cell counts were estimated. The assay was immunoSEQ multiplex PCR, and TCRdb's table has in-frame clones only and misses some. V and J calls and clone size are copied from that table; D and trimming were computed from the DNA. The sample includes around 170,000 clones, 86% seen only once; the top ten take roughly 2.8%. This sequence originates from a woman aged 30 to 39 with active or convalescent COVID-19. The V call is TRBV5-4, the J call TRBJ1-2; D gene ambiguous. Material: peripheral blood. The CDR3 is CASSLYSGFGYTF. The DNA for the CDR3 is TGTGCCAGCAGCTTGTATTCAGGCTTCGGCTACACCTTC.